The entry below describes one T cell receptor (beta chain). Its specificity is unknown. These data come from a study of T cell repertoires in cytomegalovirus infection. This CDR3 has 15 residues. V lost 5 bases, J lost 3 bases, and 7 bases stayed unmatched. The germline gives CDR1 SGHAT, CDR2 FQNNGV. MiXCR, applied by TCRdb to the reads, yields one record per CDR3 protein. The top ten clones hold roughly 80% of a sample with some 68,000 distinct CDR3 sequences, 20% to 25% of them seen once. The source material was PBMCs, sequenced either directly or after in vitro stimulation (not recorded which). The receptor's source is a human donor in good health (CMV status not recorded). Some clones in this sample may be carry-over from other donors' samples. The gene calls are TRBV11-2 and TRBJ2-1; 7 bases align to TRBD1. CDR3 in amino acids: CASSTLTGNYNEQFF. In DNA form, the CDR3 reads TGTGCCAGCAGCACCCTGACAGGGAACTACAATGAGCAGTTCTTC.